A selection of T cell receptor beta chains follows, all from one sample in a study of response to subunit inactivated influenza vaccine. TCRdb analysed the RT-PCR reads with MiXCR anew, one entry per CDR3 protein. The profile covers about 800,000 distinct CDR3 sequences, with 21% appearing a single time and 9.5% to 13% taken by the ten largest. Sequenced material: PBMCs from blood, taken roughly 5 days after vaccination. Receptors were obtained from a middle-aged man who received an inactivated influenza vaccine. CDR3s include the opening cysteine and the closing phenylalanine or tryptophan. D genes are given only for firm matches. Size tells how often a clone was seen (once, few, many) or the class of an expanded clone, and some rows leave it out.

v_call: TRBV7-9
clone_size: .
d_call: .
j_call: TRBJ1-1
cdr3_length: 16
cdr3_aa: CASSPRGRGPNTEAFF
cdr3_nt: TGTGCCAGCAGCCCCCGAGGGAGGGGCCCGAACACTGAAGCTTTCTTT

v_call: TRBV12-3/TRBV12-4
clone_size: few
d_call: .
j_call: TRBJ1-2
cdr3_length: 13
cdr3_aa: CASSQGEALGYTF
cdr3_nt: TGTGCCAGCAGTCAGGGAGAGGCGCTTGGCTACACCTTC

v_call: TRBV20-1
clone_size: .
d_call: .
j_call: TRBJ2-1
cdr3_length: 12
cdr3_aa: CSALRRYNEQFF
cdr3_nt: TGCAGTGCTCTACGCCGGTACAATGAGCAGTTCTTC

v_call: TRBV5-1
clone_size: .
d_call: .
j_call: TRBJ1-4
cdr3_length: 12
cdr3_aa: CASRGGNEKLFF
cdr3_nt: TGCGCCAGCAGGGGCGGGAATGAAAAACTGTTTTTT

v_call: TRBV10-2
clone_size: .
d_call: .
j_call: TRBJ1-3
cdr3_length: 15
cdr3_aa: CASSEYSGAGNTIYF
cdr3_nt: TGCGCCAGCAGTGAATATTCAGGGGCTGGAAACACCATATATTTT

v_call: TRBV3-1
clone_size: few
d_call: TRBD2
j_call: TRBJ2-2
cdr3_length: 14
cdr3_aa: CASSQGAGYGELFF
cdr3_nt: TGTGCCAGCAGCCAAGGAGCGGGGTACGGGGAGCTGTTTTTT

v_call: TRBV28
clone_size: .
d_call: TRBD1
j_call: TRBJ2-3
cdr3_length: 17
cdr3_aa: CASSLLPGQGSTDTQYF
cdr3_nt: TGTGCCAGCAGTCTATTACCGGGACAGGGTAGCACAGATACGCAGTATTTT

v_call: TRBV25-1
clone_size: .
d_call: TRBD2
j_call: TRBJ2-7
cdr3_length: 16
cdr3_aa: CASRRTSSGSSYEQYF
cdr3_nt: TGTGCCAGCAGGCGAACTTCTAGCGGGAGCTCCTACGAGCAGTACTTC

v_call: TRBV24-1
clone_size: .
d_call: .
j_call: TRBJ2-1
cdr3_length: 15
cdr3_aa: CSTSDFVQDGNEQFF
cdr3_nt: TGTTCCACCAGTGATTTCGTCCAGGATGGAAATGAGCAGTTCTTC

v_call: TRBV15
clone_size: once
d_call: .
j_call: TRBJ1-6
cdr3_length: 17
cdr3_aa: CATSREPGTVSDSPLHF
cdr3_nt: TGTGCCACCAGCAGGGAACCCGGGACGGTTAGTGATTCACCCCTCCACTTT

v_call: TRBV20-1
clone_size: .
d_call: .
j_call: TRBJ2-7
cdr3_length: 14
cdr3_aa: CSAREARISYEQYF
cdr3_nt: TGCAGTGCTAGAGAGGCCAGAATCTCCTACGAGCAGTACTTC

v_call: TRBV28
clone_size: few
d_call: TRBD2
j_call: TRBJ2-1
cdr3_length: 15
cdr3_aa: CASTVTAGGGNEQFF
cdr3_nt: TGTGCCAGCACCGTTACAGCGGGAGGCGGCAATGAGCAGTTCTTC

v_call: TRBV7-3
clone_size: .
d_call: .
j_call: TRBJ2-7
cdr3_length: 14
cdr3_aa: CASSSSRDSYEQYF
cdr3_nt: TGTGCCAGCAGCTCCTCGCGGGACTCCTATGAGCAGTACTTC

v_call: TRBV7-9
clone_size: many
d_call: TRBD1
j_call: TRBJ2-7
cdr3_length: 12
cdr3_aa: CASSSGQGEQYF
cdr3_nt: TGTGCCAGCAGTTCCGGACAGGGTGAGCAGTACTTC

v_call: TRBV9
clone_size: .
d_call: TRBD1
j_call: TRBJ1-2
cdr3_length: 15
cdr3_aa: CASSVVSQGDYGYTF
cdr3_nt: TGTGCCAGCAGCGTAGTATCACAGGGGGACTATGGCTACACCTTC

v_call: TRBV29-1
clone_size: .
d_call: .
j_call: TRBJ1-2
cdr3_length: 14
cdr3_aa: CSVEDRVANYGYTF
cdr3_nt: TGCAGCGTTGAAGATCGGGTGGCAAACTATGGCTACACCTTC

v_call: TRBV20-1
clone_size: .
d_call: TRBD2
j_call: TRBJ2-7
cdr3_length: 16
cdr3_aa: CSARDQGAGGRYEQYF
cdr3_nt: TGCAGTGCTAGAGATCAGGGAGCGGGAGGACGATACGAGCAGTACTTC

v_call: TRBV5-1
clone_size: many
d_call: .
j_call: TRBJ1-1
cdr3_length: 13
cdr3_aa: CASRGTERTEAFF
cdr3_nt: TGCGCCAGCAGGGGAACGGAACGGACTGAAGCTTTCTTT

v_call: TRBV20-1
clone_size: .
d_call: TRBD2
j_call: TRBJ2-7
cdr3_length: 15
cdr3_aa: CSASSGRVLLDEQYF
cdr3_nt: TGCAGTGCTAGTAGCGGGAGGGTTTTGCTGGACGAGCAGTACTTC

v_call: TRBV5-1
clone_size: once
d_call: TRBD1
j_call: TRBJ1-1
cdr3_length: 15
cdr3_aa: CASSANRGRLTEAFF
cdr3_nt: TGCGCCAGCAGCGCAAACAGGGGGCGTTTGACTGAAGCTTTCTTT

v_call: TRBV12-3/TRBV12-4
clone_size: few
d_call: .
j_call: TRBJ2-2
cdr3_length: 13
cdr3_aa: CASSFRGDGELFF
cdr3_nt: TGTGCCAGCAGTTTCCGTGGGGACGGGGAGCTGTTTTTT

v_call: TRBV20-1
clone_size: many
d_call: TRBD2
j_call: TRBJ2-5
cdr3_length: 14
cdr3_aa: CSAELSGGGETQYF
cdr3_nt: TGCAGTGCTGAACTCAGCGGGGGTGGTGAGACCCAGTACTTC

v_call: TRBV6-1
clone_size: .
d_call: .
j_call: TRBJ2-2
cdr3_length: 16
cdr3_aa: CASRVPLQGYTGELFF
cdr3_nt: TGTGCCAGCAGGGTCCCCCTGCAGGGGTACACCGGGGAGCTGTTTTTT

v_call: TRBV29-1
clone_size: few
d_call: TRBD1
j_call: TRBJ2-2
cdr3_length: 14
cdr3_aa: CSVETGGNTGELFF
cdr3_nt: TGCAGCGTCGAGACAGGGGGCAACACCGGGGAGCTGTTTTTT

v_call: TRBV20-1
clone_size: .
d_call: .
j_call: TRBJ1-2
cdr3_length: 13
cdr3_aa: CSARAGGDYGYTF
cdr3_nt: TGCAGTGCTAGAGCCGGGGGGGACTATGGCTACACCTTC

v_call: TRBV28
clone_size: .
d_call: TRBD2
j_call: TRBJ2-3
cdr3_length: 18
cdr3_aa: CASSISLSGRGGTDTQYF
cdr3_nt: TGTGCCAGCAGTATCTCTCTTAGCGGGAGGGGTGGCACAGATACGCAGTATTTT

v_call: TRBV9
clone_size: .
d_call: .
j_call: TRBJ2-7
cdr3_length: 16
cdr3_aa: CASSVAGVSRPYEQYF
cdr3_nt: TGTGCCAGCAGCGTAGCGGGGGTCAGCCGACCCTACGAGCAGTACTTC

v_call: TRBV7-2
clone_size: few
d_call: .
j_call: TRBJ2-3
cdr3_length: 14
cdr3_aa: CASSPRTRADTQYF
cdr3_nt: TGTGCCAGCAGCCCACGGACCCGCGCAGATACGCAGTATTTT

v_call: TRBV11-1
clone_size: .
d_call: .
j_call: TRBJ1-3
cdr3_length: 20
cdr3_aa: CASSLRLWADRQSSGNTIYF
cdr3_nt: TGTGCCAGCAGCTTAAGACTGTGGGCGGACCGCCAGAGCTCTGGAAACACCATATATTTT

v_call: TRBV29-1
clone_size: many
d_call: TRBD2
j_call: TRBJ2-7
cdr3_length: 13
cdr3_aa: CSVRGTSFPEQYF
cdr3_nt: TGCAGCGTTAGAGGGACTAGCTTTCCCGAGCAGTACTTC

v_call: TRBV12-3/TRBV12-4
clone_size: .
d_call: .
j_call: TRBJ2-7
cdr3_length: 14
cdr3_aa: CASREGRIFHEQYF
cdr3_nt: TGTGCCAGCAGGGAGGGGAGGATTTTCCACGAGCAGTACTTC

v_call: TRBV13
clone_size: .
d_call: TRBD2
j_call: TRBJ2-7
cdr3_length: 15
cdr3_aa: CASSKTSGGYYEQYF
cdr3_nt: TGTGCCAGCAGCAAGACTAGCGGGGGGTACTACGAGCAGTACTTC

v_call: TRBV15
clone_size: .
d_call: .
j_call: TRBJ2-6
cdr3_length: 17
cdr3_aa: CATSRYPLVSGANVLTF
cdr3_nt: TGTGCCACCAGCAGGTATCCTCTAGTCTCTGGGGCCAACGTCCTGACTTTC

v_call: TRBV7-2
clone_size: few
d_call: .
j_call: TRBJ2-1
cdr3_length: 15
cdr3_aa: CASSLAGGDRYEQFF
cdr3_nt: TGTGCCAGCAGCTTAGCGGGAGGGGACAGGTATGAGCAGTTCTTC

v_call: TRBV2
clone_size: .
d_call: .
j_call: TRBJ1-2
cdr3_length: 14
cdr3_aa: CASGLRDRGGSYTF
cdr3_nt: TGTGCCAGCGGATTACGGGATCGAGGGGGTAGCTACACCTTC

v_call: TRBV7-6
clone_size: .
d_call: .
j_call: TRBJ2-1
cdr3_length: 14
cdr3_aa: CASSLELGSNEQFF
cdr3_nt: TGTGCCAGCAGCCTTGAACTAGGGTCCAATGAGCAGTTCTTC